This TCR beta chain was sequenced during a study of T cell repertoires in ileal Crohn's disease. Adults with ileal or ileocolonic Crohn's disease and an indication for resection were eligible. Using immunoSEQ multiplex PCR, the repertoire was profiled, and TCRdb retains in-frame clones only, with some absent. This repertoire shows approximately 6,800 clones, roughly 70% found once; its top ten account for over 15%. V lost 8 bases and J lost 4, with 18 bases in between. The CDR3 is 14 residues long. Germline V gene lookup returns CDR1 SGDLS and CDR2 YYNGEE. Sequencing was carried out using ileal tissue. The rearrangement uses TRBV9 and TRBJ1-2; D call uncertain. This receptor was taken from an adult with Crohn's disease. CDR3 sequence (DNA): TGTGCCAGGTTCCTTGGACTGTCTGGCTATGGCTACACCTTC. Its protein is CARFLGLSGYGYTF.